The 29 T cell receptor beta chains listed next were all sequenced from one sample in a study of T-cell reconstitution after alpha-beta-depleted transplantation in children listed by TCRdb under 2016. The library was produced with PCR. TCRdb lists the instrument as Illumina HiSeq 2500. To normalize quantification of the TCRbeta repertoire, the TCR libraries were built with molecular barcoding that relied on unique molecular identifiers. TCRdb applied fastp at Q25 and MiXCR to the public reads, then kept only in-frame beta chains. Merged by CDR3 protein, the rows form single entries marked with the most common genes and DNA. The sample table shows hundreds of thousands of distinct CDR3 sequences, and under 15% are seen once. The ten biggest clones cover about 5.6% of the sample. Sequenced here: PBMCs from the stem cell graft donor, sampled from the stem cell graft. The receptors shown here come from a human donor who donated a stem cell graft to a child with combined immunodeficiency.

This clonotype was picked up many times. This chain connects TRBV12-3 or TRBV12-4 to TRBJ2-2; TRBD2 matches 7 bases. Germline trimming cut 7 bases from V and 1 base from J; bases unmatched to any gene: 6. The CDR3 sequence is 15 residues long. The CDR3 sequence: CASTPPGGNTGELFF. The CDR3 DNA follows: TGTGCCAGCACCCCTCCGGGGGGGAACACCGGGGAGCTGTTTTTT.

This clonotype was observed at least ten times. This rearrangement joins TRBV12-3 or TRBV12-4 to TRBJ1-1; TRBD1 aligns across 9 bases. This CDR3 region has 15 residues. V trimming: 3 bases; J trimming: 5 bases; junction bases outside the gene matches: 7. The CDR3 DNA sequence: TGTGCCAGCAGTTTCCGGGACAGGGTCAGGACTGAAGCTTTCTTT. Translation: CASSFRDRVRTEAFF.

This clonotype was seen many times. CDR3 nucleotide sequence: TGTGCCAGCAGTGAAGGACAGGGGAGGTCTGAGACCCAGTACTTC. It is translated as CASSEGQGRSETQYF. The J gene is TRBJ2-5, the V gene TRBV2; 8 bases map to TRBD1. Germline values: CDR1 SNHLY, CDR2 FYNNEI. The CDR3 runs to 15 residues. After removal of 1 base from V and 5 bases from J, the junction contained 6 bases not matched to a gene.

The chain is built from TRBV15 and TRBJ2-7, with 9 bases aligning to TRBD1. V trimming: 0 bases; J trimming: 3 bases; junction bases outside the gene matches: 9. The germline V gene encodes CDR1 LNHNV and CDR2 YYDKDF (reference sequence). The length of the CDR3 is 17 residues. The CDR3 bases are TGTGCCACCAGCAGAGAGAGTGGCGGGACAGGGATCTACGAGCAGTACTTC. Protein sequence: CATSRESGGTGIYEQYF.

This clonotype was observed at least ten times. In DNA form, the CDR3 reads TGTGCCAGCAGGACTGGGACTAGCGGGGCCCAGTACTTC. Translating gives CASRTGTSGAQYF. V and J are TRBV12-3 or TRBV12-4 and TRBJ2-5; 13 nucleotides agree with TRBD2. With V trimmed by 6 bases and J by 9 bases, 4 bases remained unmatched. The CDR3 extends over 13 amino acids.

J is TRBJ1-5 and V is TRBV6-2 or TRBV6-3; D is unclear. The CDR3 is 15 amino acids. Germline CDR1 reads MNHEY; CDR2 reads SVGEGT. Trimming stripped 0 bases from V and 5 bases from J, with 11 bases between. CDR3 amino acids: CASSYSSLTDQPQHF. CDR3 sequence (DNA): TGTGCCAGCAGTTACTCGAGTTTGACGGATCAGCCCCAGCATTTT.

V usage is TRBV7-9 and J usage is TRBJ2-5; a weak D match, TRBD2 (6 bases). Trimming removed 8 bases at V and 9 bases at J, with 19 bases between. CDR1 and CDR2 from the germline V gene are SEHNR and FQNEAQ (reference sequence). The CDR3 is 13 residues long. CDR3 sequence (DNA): TGTGCCAGCTATTCGACATTGGGGGGATCCCAGTACTTC. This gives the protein CASYSTLGGSQYF.

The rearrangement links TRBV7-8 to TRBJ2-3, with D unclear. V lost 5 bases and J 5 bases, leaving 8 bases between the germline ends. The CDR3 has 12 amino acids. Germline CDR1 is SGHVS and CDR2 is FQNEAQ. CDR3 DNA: TGTGCCAGCAGCGAAACTGGAGATACGCAGTATTTT. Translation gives CASSETGDTQYF.

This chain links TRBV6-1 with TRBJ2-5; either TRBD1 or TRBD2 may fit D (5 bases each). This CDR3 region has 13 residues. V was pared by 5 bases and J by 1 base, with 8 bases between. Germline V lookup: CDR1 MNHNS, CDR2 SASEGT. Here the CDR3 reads CASSIGTQETQYF. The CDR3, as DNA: TGTGCCAGCAGTATCGGGACCCAAGAGACCCAGTACTTC.

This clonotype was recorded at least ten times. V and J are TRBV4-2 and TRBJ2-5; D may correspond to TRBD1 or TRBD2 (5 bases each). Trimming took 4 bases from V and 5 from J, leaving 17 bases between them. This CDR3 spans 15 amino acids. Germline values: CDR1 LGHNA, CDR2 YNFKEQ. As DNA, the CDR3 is TGTGCCAGCAGCCGCTGGAGTCGGGGCCAGGAGACCCAGTACTTC. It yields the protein CASSRWSRGQETQYF.

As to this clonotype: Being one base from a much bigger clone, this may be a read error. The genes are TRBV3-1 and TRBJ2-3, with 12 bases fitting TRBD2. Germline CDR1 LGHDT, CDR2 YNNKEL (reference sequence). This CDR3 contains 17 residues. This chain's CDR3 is CASCQTSGREIADTQYF. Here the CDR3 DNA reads TGTGCCAGCTGCCAGACTAGCGGGAGAGAAATAGCAGATACGCAGTATTTT.

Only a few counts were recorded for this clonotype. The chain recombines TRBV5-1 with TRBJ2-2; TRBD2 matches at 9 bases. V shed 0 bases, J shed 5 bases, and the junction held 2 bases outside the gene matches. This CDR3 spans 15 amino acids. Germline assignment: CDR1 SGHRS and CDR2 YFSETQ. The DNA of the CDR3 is TGCGCCAGCAGCTTGGCTAGCGGGGTGACCGGGGAGCTGTTTTTT. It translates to CASSLASGVTGELFF.

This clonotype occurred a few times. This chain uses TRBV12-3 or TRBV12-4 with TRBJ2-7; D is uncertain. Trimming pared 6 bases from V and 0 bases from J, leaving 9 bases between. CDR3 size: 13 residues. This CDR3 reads CASRPTHSYEQYF. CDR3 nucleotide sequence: TGTGCCAGCAGACCAACTCACTCCTACGAGCAGTACTTC.

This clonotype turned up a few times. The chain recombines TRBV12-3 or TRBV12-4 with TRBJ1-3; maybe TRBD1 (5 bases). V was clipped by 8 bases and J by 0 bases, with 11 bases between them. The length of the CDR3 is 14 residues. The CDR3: CASADSFSGNTIYF. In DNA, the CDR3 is TGTGCCAGCGCAGACAGCTTCTCTGGAAACACCATATATTTT.

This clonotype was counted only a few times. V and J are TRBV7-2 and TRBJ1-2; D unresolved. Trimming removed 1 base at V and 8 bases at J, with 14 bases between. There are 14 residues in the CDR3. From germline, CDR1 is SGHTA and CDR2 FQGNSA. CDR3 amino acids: CASSLVPSPEGYTF. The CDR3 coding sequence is TGTGCCAGCAGCTTAGTGCCCAGTCCGGAGGGCTACACCTTC.

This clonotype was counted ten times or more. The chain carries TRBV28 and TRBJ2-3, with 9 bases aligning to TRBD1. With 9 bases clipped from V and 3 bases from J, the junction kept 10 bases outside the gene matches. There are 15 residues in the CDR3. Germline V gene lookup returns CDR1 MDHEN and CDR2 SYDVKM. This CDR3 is CASNPQGQGTDTQYF. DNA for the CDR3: TGTGCCAGTAACCCCCAGGGACAGGGAACAGATACGCAGTATTTT. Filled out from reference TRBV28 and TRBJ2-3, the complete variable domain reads DVKVTQSSRYLVKRTGEKVFLECVQDMDHENMFWYRQDPGLGLRLIYFSYDVKMKEKGDIPEGYSVSREKKERFSLILESASTNQTSMYLCASNPQGQGTDTQYFGPGTRLTVL.

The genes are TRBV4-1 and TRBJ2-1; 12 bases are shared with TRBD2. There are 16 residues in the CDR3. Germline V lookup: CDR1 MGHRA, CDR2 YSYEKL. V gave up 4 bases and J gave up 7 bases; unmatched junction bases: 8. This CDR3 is CASSRRTSGGTNEQFF. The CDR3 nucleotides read TGCGCCAGCAGCCGTAGAACTAGCGGGGGGACGAATGAGCAGTTCTTC.

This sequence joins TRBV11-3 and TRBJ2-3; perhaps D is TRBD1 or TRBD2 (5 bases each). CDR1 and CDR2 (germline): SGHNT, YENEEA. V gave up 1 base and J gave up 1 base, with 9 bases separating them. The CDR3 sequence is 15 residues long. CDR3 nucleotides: TGTGCCAGCAGCTTAGCGAGGGGAGGCACAGATACGCAGTATTTT. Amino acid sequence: CASSLARGGTDTQYF.

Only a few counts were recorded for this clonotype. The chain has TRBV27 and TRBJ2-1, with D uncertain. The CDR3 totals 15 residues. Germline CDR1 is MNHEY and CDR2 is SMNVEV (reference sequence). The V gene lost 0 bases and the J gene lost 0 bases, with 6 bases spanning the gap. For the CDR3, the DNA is TGTGCCAGCAGTTTATCCTACCGCTCCTACAATGAGCAGTTCTTC. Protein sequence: CASSLSYRSYNEQFF.

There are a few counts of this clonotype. CDR3 bases: TGTGCCAGCAGCCTTACAGGGGGCCAAACCGGGGAGCTGTTTTTT. Translating it yields CASSLTGGQTGELFF. The V call is TRBV12-3 or TRBV12-4, the J call TRBJ2-2; TRBD1 aligns across 9 bases. The trim removed 6 bases at V and 5 bases at J, leaving 7 bases unmatched. The CDR3 covers 15 residues.

CDR3 coding DNA: TGTGCCAGTACTAGCGGGGGGATCGGGGAGCTGTTTTTT. This gives the protein CASTSGGIGELFF. V usage is TRBV6-1 and J usage is TRBJ2-2; 12 bases align to TRBD2. The germline V gene has CDR1 MNHNS and CDR2 SASEGT. The CDR3 loop spans 13 amino acids. V was pared by 9 bases and J by 7 bases, with 3 bases of the junction left unmatched.

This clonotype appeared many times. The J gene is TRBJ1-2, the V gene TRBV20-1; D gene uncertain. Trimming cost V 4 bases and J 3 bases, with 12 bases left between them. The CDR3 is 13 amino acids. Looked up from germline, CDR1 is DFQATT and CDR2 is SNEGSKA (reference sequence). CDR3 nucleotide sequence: TGCAGTGCTACCCACCGCGGGTACTATGGCTACACCTTC. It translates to CSATHRGYYGYTF.

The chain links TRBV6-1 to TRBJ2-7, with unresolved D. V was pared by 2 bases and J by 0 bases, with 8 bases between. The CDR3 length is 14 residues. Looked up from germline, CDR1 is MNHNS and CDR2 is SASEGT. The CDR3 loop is CASSETGHSYEQYF. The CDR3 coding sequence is TGTGCCAGCAGTGAAACGGGTCACTCCTACGAGCAGTACTTC.

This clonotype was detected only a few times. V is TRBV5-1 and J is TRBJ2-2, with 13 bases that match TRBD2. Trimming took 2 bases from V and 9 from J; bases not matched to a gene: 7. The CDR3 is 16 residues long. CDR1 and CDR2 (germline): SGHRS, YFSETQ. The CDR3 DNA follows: TGCGCCAGCAGCTTAACCGGGACTAGCGGGAAGAGGGAGCTGTTTTTT. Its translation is CASSLTGTSGKRELFF.

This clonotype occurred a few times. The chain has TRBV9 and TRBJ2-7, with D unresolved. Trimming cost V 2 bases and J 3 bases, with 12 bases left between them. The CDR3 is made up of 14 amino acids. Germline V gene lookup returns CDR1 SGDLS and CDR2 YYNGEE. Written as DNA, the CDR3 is TGTGCCAGCAGCGTTGAGGCCAGTCACTACGAGCAGTACTTC. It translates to CASSVEASHYEQYF.

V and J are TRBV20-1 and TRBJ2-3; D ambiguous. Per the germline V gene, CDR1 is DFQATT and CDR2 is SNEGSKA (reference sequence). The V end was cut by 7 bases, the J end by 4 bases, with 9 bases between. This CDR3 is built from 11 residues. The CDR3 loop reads CSVEIPDTQYF. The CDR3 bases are TGCAGTGTAGAGATTCCAGATACGCAGTATTTT.

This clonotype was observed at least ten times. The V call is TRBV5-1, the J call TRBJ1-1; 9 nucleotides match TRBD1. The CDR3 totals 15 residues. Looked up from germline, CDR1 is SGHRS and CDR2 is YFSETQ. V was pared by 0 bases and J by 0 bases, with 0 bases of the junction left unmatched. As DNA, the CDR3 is TGCGCCAGCAGCTTGGGGACAGGGGTGAACACTGAAGCTTTCTTT. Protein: CASSLGTGVNTEAFF.

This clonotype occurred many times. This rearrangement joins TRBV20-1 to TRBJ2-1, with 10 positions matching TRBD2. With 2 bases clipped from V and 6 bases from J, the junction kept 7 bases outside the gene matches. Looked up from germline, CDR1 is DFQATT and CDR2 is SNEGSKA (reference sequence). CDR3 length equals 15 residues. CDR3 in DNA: TGCAGTGCTAGAAGACTAGCGGGCCCATTCAATGAGCAGTTCTTC. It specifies CSARRLAGPFNEQFF.

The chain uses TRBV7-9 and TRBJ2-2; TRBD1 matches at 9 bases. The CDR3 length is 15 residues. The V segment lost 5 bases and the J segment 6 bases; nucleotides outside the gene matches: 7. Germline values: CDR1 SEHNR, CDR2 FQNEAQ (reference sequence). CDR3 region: CASSLGQGRSGELFF. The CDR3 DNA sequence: TGTGCCAGCAGCCTAGGACAGGGGAGATCCGGGGAGCTGTTTTTT. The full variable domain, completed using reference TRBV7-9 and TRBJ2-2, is DTGVSQNPRHKITKRGQNVTFRCDPISEHNRLYWYRQTLGQGPEFLTYFQNEAQLEKSRLLSDRFSAERPKGSFSTLEIQRTEQGDSAMYLCASSLGQGRSGELFFGEGSRLTVL.